The entry that follows covers one TCR beta chain sequence. Antigen: not known. The sample originates from a study of Ad26.COV2.S vaccination and SARS-CoV-2 variants. Study-wide background: Donor got 5x10^10 or 1x10^11 viral particles of Ad26.COV2.S.

As for treatment: 15 to 20 received Ad26.COV2.S at low or high dose, single or two shots; roughly five received placebo; per-sample allocation not given. Sampling occurred on day 63 after the first vaccine or placebo injection. Unmatched junction bases numbered 6, after V lost 5 bases and J lost 9 bases. The CDR3 has 13 residues. The data were produced by immunoSEQ multiplex PCR, yet TCRdb's version contains in-frame clones alone and is incomplete. The sample includes some 340,000 clones, roughly 84% of them seen just once. Study-wide findings and caveats: Post-vaccination breadth of spike-specific CD8+ and CD4+ T cell responses was reportedly substantial. Individuals receiving vaccine had higher spike-specific TCR breadth than placebo recipients did.

Sample: peripheral blood, taken in a trial of Ad26.COV2.S vaccine versus placebo. The receptor's source is a person aged 18-60 years who received the Ad26.COV2.S COVID-19 vaccine or a placebo. The chain uses TRBV12-3 or TRBV12-4 and TRBJ2-7; TRBD2 aligns across 11 bases. This chain's CDR3 is CASSGTSGLGQYF. In nucleotides, the CDR3 is TGTGCCAGCAGTGGGACTAGCGGTCTAGGGCAGTACTTC.